These 10 T cell receptor beta chains were sequenced from one sample in a study of a mutant IDH1 vaccine in newly diagnosed glioma. Time point specified: week 5, during vaccination. The study gave 300 ug of mutant IDH1 20-mer peptide per vaccine dose, with topical imiquimod. Produced via immunoSEQ multiplex PCR; TCRdb's table is partial and in-frame only. Of roughly 50,000 clones listed, 70% to 90% are singletons. No antigen has been identified for these receptors. This specimen consisted of PBMCs, obtained from a glioma patient whose treatment included an IDH1 peptide vaccine. The receptors were sampled from a man aged 25 to 45 with glioma.

The chain couples TRBV19 to TRBJ1-5; a weak D match, TRBD1 (5 bases). V was trimmed by 0 bases and J by 1 base, leaving 13 bases between them. This CDR3 spans 17 amino acids. Germline lookup yields CDR1 LNHDA and CDR2 SQIVND (reference sequence). DNA for the CDR3: TGTGCCAGTAGTATAGATCCCTCTAACAGGAGCAATCAGCCCCAGCATTTT. Translated, it gives CASSIDPSNRSNQPQHF.

A single count supports this clone. CDR3 coding DNA: TGTGCCAGCAGCGCCGGGACAGGTCTCTCTGGGGCCAACGTCCTGACTTTC. It translates to CASSAGTGLSGANVLTF. The chain couples TRBV11-2 to TRBJ2-6; 8 nucleotides agree with TRBD1. Per germline, CDR1 SGHAT and CDR2 FQNNGV. J lost 0 bases, V lost 5 bases, and 6 bases had no gene match. The CDR3 is 17 residues long.

This CDR3 reads CASSYLPQQGYEQYF. CDR3 sequence (DNA): TGCGCCAGCAGCTATCTCCCTCAACAGGGGTACGAGCAGTACTTC. This chain connects TRBV5-1 to TRBJ2-7; 7 nucleotides agree with TRBD1. J was trimmed by 4 bases and V by 3 bases; bases with no gene match: 10. The CDR3 is 15 amino acids. Germline V gene lookup returns CDR1 SGHRS and CDR2 YFSETQ.

This clone has just one count. The V gene is TRBV5-1, the J gene TRBJ1-6; TRBD1 aligns across 9 bases. CDR3 length equals 17 residues. From germline, CDR1 is SGHRS and CDR2 YFSETQ. Losses at the gene ends were 3 bases for V and 8 bases for J; bases not matched to a gene: 12. CDR3 in DNA: TGCGCCAGCAGCTATTCAGCCGGGACAGGGTCTCATTCACCCCTCCACTTT. It specifies CASSYSAGTGSHSPLHF.

This chain uses TRBV10-3 with TRBJ2-5; TRBD1 might be the D (8 bases). CDR1 and CDR2 from the germline V gene are ENHRY and SYGVKD. The CDR3 sequence is 14 residues long. V gave up 6 bases and J gave up 3 bases, with 14 bases separating them. CDR3 protein: CAIRGTGGEETQYF. The CDR3 bases are TGTGCCATCAGGGGTACAGGGGGGGAAGAGACCCAGTACTTC.

The chain uses TRBV7-8 and TRBJ2-7; D uncertain. Germline CDR1 and CDR2: SGHVS and FQNEAQ. The CDR3 is 13 residues long. Trimming stripped 6 bases from V and 3 bases from J, with 12 bases between. CDR3 DNA: TGTGCCAGCAGTTTTAGTCGGAACTACGAGCAGTACTTC. Encoded protein: CASSFSRNYEQYF.

V gene TRBV5-1 combines with J gene TRBJ2-5; D gene ambiguous. The germline V and J ends were trimmed by 4 bases and 5 bases, with 6 bases remaining between them. Germline-derived CDR1 and CDR2 are SGHRS and YFSETQ. The CDR3 sequence is 11 residues long. CDR3 in amino acids: CASSIGETQYF. CDR3 nucleotides: TGCGCCAGCAGCATCGGGGAGACCCAGTACTTC. Looking up the rest from reference TRBV5-1 and TRBJ2-5 gives the full variable domain: KAGVTQTPRYLIKTRGQQVTLSCSPISGHRSVSWYQQTPGQGLQFLFEYFSETQRNKGNFPGRFSGRQFSNSRSEMNVSTLELGDSALYLCASSIGETQYFGPGTRLLVL.

This clone was observed a few times. This chain uses TRBV2 with TRBJ2-1; no clear D gene. Germline lookup yields CDR1 SNHLY and CDR2 FYNNEI. This CDR3 contains 13 residues. Trimming left V 7 bases short and J 9 bases short, with 16 bases between. The CDR3 nucleotides are TGTGCCAGCAATGGAGTAGGTCAGACTGAGCAGTTCTTC. Translated, it gives CASNGVGQTEQFF.

The J gene is TRBJ1-2, the V gene TRBV25-1, with D perhaps matching TRBD1 (6 bases). V gave up 3 bases and J gave up 3 bases, with 11 bases separating them. Germline CDR1 reads MGHDK; CDR2 reads SYGVNS. The CDR3 extends over 14 amino acids. CDR3 loop: CASSEWTDYYGYTF. In nucleotides, the CDR3 is TGTGCCAGCAGTGAGTGGACAGATTACTATGGCTACACCTTC.

This rearrangement joins TRBV18 to TRBJ2-3, with 8 bases identical to TRBD1. V dropped 7 bases and J dropped 3; count of bases not matched to a gene: 3. Germline V gene sequence: CDR1 KGHSH, CDR2 LQKENI. The length of the CDR3 is 13 residues. The CDR3, as DNA: TGTGCCAGCTTCCGGGACAGGACAGATACGCAGTATTTT. This encodes CASFRDRTDTQYF.